Listed below are T cell receptor beta chains from one sample, sequenced in a study of shared clonotypes between healthy human individuals. TCRdb's copy holds only in-frame clones and misses some; the assay was immunoSEQ multiplex PCR. Here the sample spans about 2.4 million clones, approximately 94% being singletons. The sample comprised naive CD4+ T cells from PBMCs. These receptors were collected from a man younger than 30 in good health. Some clones in this sample may be carry-over from other donors' samples. Each CDR3 is given with its conserved first and last residue. The D gene is left open where the match is weak. Part of the rows lack a size; the others show once, few, many or a class for expanded clones.

size,D,J,length,V,CDR3,DNA
NA,TRBD1,TRBJ1-5,15,TRBV2,CASSPGQGARGPQHF,TGTGCCAGCAGTCCGGGACAGGGGGCGCGAGGGCCCCAGCATTTT
NA,NA,TRBJ1-1,17,TRBV6-1,CASSGRDTEPSNTEAFF,TGTGCCAGCAGTGGACGGGACACCGAACCTTCTAACACTGAAGCTTTCTTT
NA,TRBD2,TRBJ2-3,16,TRBV5-1,CASSSRPGRTTDTQYF,TGCGCCAGCAGCTCCCGCCCCGGGAGGACCACAGATACGCAGTATTTT
NA,TRBD2,TRBJ2-1,16,TRBV7-9,CASSRFSGSSYNEQFF,TGTGCCAGCAGCAGATTTAGCGGGAGCTCCTACAATGAGCAGTTCTTC
NA,NA,TRBJ2-5,12,TRBV29-1,CSYTGYQETQYF,TGCAGCTATACAGGCTACCAAGAGACCCAGTACTTC
NA,TRBD1,TRBJ2-5,15,TRBV25-1,CASSEYGTVGETQYF,TGTGCCAGCAGTGAATATGGGACAGTCGGCGAGACCCAGTACTTC
NA,NA,TRBJ2-5,15,TRBV28,CASSLWVTGSATQYF,TGTGCCAGCAGTTTATGGGTGACAGGAAGCGCGACCCAGTACTTC
NA,TRBD2,TRBJ2-7,15,TRBV19,CASSILAGGLYEQYF,TGTGCCAGTAGTATCCTAGCGGGAGGGCTGTACGAGCAGTACTTC
once,NA,TRBJ1-4,15,TRBV30,CAWSPPAGYNEKLFF,TGTGCCTGGAGTCCTCCTGCGGGCTATAATGAAAAACTGTTTTTT
NA,NA,TRBJ1-2,14,TRBV5-4,CASRTTGTLGGYTF,TGTGCCAGCAGGACCACCGGGACCTTGGGGGGCTACACCTTC
NA,NA,TRBJ1-5,15,TRBV6-5,CASSYSVYSNQPQHF,TGTGCCAGCAGTTACTCAGTTTATAGCAATCAGCCCCAGCATTTT